The following is a T cell receptor (beta chain) sequence with its context. This clone was seen a handful of times. Its recognized antigen is unknown. No much larger clone exists at a distance of one base, and base qualities are not known. In total, roughly 670 healthy bone marrow donors made up the cohort. At the time of sampling, every cohort member was nominally healthy, though immune exposures that went unrecorded were likely present. The donor was CMV seronegative and was included in the group of 352 seronegative cohort members. Every donor gave a peripheral blood sample, and the peripheral blood mononuclear cells from that sample were used for TCR beta sequencing. The Qiagen DNeasy Blood Extraction Kit was used to extract genomic DNA from the blood cell samples. V loses 2 bases at its end and J loses 2 bases; junction bases beyond the gene matches: 9. The CDR3 sequence holds 18 residues, the cysteine and phenylalanine included. The sequence is cut down to CDR3 DNA, 54 bases in frame from base 1.

This sample was included in a study of cytomegalovirus exposure and HLA in healthy donors listed by TCRdb under 2017. With respect to the entire study: According to an earlier analysis of 587 of the donors, about 179 million T cells yielded 117 million unique TCR beta sequences and approximately 300 Gb of sequence data. Along with the 666-subject first cohort, a separate validation cohort of over a hundred different subjects was used. Class I and class II HLA loci were covered by the typing at four-digit resolution. Of the roughly 400 genotyped donors, roughly 85% fell in the genetic ancestry cluster associated with self-reported Caucasian donors. A few DR-DQ haplotypes were treated as single units for association and clustering because of strong linkage in the cohort. Across 398 genotyped donors of the cohort, an average of roughly 250,000 unique TCR beta nucleotide sequences per donor were sequenced, and around 20% of those sequences were non-productive. An earlier analysis of fewer than 700 of the donors applied high-throughput TCR beta sequencing to assess whether each TCR beta V gene segment acted as functional or pseudogenic. In a later analysis, previously published TCR beta repertoires from roughly 710 donors were re-analyzed and high-resolution HLA genotyping was added so that TCR occurrence patterns could be studied. All discovery cohort repertoires had been generated using a single sequencing platform. Using immunosequencing, the study profiled T cell repertoires from 500 to 800 subjects and related those repertoires to cytomegalovirus serostatus. Approximately 330 gigabases of sequencing data and about 92 million unique TCR sequences made up an early release that covered several hundred HLA-typed donors. Donor age, sex, ethnicity and CMV serostatus were compiled together with the repertoire data. Rather than drawing on any new phenotypic data, the later analysis identified candidate immune exposures from TCR beta sequences and the way those sequences occurred across donors. The study aimed to test whether signatures of past pathogen exposure could be identified by cataloging public T cell receptors. The number of typed donors differed by locus: about 620-630 for A, B, C, DRB1 and DQB1; 522 for DQA1; 606 for DPA1; and around 490 for DPB1. Genome-wide SNP genotypes for about 65% of the roughly 670 donors were used in a later genetic analysis, which treated that subset as a discovery cohort. The study combined high-throughput TCR immunosequencing, statistical association of individual TCRs with disease status, and machine learning to predict cytomegalovirus infection status.

Receptor amplification or capture employed the immunoSEQ multiplex PCR assay. A mixture of 60 forward primers for TCR Vbeta segments and 13 reverse primers for TCR Jbeta segments was used in the multiplex PCR. A multiplex PCR assay on genomic DNA amplified the CDR3 region of rearranged TCR beta genes. Amplified TCR beta libraries were sequenced as 87-base-pair reads on the Illumina HiSeq System. The original methods were these. Across the roughly 640 repertoires, a later analysis counted about 81 million unique TCR beta chains, roughly 11 million of which were shared by at least two donors. A nearest-neighbor algorithm error-corrected the raw reads and collapsed the reads into unique sequences, merging closely related sequences to remove PCR and sequencing errors. CDR3 sequences were aligned to IMGT reference sequences to assign V, D and J gene segments. Each retained sequence needed at least a six-nucleotide match to both a V gene segment and a J gene segment. Rearrangements were classified as productive when the CDR3 lacked stop codons and remained in frame with V and J, and all other rearrangements were classified as non-productive. CDR3 was defined according to IMGT convention as the region running from the second conserved V-encoded cysteine to the conserved J-encoded phenylalanine. The earlier analysis of about 500 of the donors excluded sequences that lacked an unambiguous match to a single V gene segment. In an earlier analysis of approximately 560 of the donors, a V segment was called functional when productive rearrangements were above 56.7%, and segregating when the standard deviation between donors exceeded 5%. A statistical classification framework was built for diagnosing cytomegalovirus status from the catalog of TCR beta chain sequences. In a later analysis, V and J genes were assigned by comparing TCR nucleotide sequences against IMGT/GENE-DB human TR gene sequences. Using the TCRdist pipeline, a later analysis assigned CDR3 sequences along with most-parsimonious VDJ recombination scenarios. In a later analysis, each TCR beta chain was defined by its CDR3 amino acid sequence together with its V-gene family, and reads lacking a unique V-gene family were excluded. A later analysis removed 592 highly shared, low-generation-probability nucleotide sequences to deal with suspected cross-contamination and a sequencing artifact. In a later analysis, a clonal expansion index was calculated for each public chain from normalized within-repertoire ranks of inferred template counts. A later analysis computed generation probabilities with a VDJ recombination model fitted to out-of-frame rearrangements, and checked the results against IGoR. A later analysis scored TCR-TCR, TCR-HLA and TCR-CMV co-occurrence with hypergeometric tests, applying a repertoire-size bias correction to TCR pairs. False discovery rates were estimated in a later analysis by permuting HLA or CMV assignments 20 times. A later analysis grouped co-occurring TCRs with DBSCAN, adding TCRdist sequence similarity when clustering within HLA-allele-positive subsets. Co-occurrence clustering excluded repertoires with fewer than 30,000 or more than 120,000 public chains, plus five with anomalous nucleotide sharing. TCRdb limited this immuneACCESS table to in-frame rearrangements with V and J called. A share of clones is missing; checked studies link under half to unresolved V genes, and the rest is unexplained. V, J and clone size were drawn from that table, and D and trimming were deduced from the DNA. This sample gives about 120,000 clones in total; 55% to 65% of them show up just once. Roughly 2.2% of the sample lies in the top ten.

Broad study findings and their caveats: Specific HLA alleles were associated with 15,000 to 20,000 TCR beta sequences at a false discovery rate of 0.05 in a later analysis. Most TCR sequences were observed very rarely across donors, whereas some public TCRs were present in many individuals. Assigning TCR associations to individual alleles was difficult when HLA alleles, especially DR and DQ, strongly co-occurred. A cluster of highly shared sequence variants was judged likely to represent a technical artifact of the sequencing pipeline. A later genetic analysis associated a missense DCLRE1C variant with V-gene and J-gene trimming of TCR beta chains, and an independent cohort replicated the association. According to the authors, the approach could potentially be generalized to other disease states and immunological phenotypes. The classifier was reported to diagnose cytomegalovirus status with high specificity and sensitivity in both the original cohort and the validation cohort. Compared with equally common non-associated chains, HLA-associated TCR beta chains in a later analysis were more clonally expanded and had lower generation probabilities. Broadly in line with IMGT annotations, most TCR beta V segments showed up in productive rearrangements about 87% or about 30% of the time in an earlier analysis of 587 of the donors. A further reported finding was that TCR beta sequences accurately predicted the HLA-A and HLA-B alleles for most subjects in the first cohort. Because HLA typing was unavailable for some donors at each locus, only the typed subset was used in association tests. In the study, 150 to 200 TCR beta chains were listed as associated with cytomegalovirus. According to a later analysis, parvovirus B19, influenza, CMV and Epstein-Barr virus appeared linked to several top co-occurrence clusters. Because counts were too low, 15 to 20 rarely observed V segments, including chromosome 9 orphons, were excluded from the earlier analysis of around 640 of the donors. Because the 87-base-pair reads could not distinguish some IMGT-functional V segments, including TRBV6-2 and TRBV6-3, those segments were excluded. Sequencing depth was assumed to be roughly uniform across donors in the presence/absence analyses, though that assumption may not hold. Compared with the approximately 600-donor mean, donors in an Asian-associated ancestry cluster had fewer N-insertions in productive TCRs, according to a later genetic analysis. In vitro tests confirmed that a few of the cytomegalovirus-associated TCR beta chains recognize cytomegalovirus antigens. Linkage disequilibrium might explain the correlated functional status among segregating V segments, but an unknown experimental factor could not be excluded. In a later analysis, the rate of TCR association differed among HLA loci, with DRB1 alleles having the most associated TCRs and HLA-C alleles having the fewest. For the cohort, immune exposure information was limited to CMV serostatus. This cohort had only TCR beta chains sequenced, and the lack of alpha or paired-chain data limited which features could be detected. According to a later analysis, most CMV-associated TCR beta chains appeared to be HLA-restricted, and the HLA associations seemed to be driven largely by CMV exposure.

Sequences were obtained from PBMCs. This receptor was obtained from a woman aged 30 to 39 in good health and CMV-seronegative. This chain is built from TRBV23-1 and TRBJ2-6; the junction holds 7 bases that match TRBD1. TRBV23-1 is classed as an ORF, of uncertain function. The DNA sequence is as follows: TGCGCCAGCAGTCAACAAAGACAGGGAACGACTGGGGCCAACGTCCTGACTTTC. This gives the protein CASSQQRQGTTGANVLTF.